This T cell receptor beta chain was captured by sequencing in a study of cytomegalovirus exposure and HLA in healthy donors. About the study: In a previous analysis, some 120 million unique TCR beta sequences were found from 150 million to 200 million T cells.

CDR1 is LNHDA, CDR2 SQIVND, per germline (reference sequence). Trimming stripped 4 bases from V and 2 bases from J, with 15 bases between. This CDR3 is built from 15 residues. The PCR contained 60 Vbeta and 13 Jbeta primers. Measured with immunoSEQ multiplex PCR; TCRdb has only the in-frame clones, and not every one. The sample holds around 200,000 clones, 86% seen once. The chain employs TRBV19 and TRBJ2-7, with a weak D call TRBD2 (6 bases). The TCR sequence derives from a woman under 40 in good health and CMV-seronegative. The sample was PBMCs. This CDR3 reads CASSTTAGRPYEQYF. The CDR3 DNA follows: TGTGCCAGTAGTACGACCGCCGGGAGACCCTACGAGCAGTACTTC. Variable domain in full (rest from reference TRBV19 and TRBJ2-7): DGGITQSPKYLFRKEGQNVTLSCEQNLNHDAMYWYRQDPGQGLRLIYYSQIVNDFQKGDIAEGYSVSREKKESFPLTVTSAQKNPTAFYLCASSTTAGRPYEQYFGPGTRLTVT.